This T cell receptor beta chain came from a study of CD8 T cells in ankylosing spondylitis. This clonotype was seen at least ten times. Its specificity is unknown. Study findings and constraints: A TCR beta motif of seven or eight highly homologous variants appeared characteristic of ankylosing spondylitis blood.

Quantitative 5'-RACE with molecular barcodes generated TCR beta libraries. In TCRdb, the 5' RACE reads were re-called with MiXCR into one record per CDR3 protein. The sample includes 200,000 or so distinct CDR3 sequences, 10% to 15% seen only once; the top ten take roughly 9.6%. Germline values: CDR1 LGHNA, CDR2 YSLEER. The V end lost 0 bases, the J end lost 1 base, and 7 bases lay between the germline ends. The CDR3 contains 15 residues. This chain connects TRBV4-3 to TRBJ1-5; D not certain. The origin of this receptor is a female donor with ankylosing spondylitis or in good health (not recorded which). The sample taken for sequencing was blood, either unsorted or a sorted T cell fraction (not recorded which). CDR3 sequence: CASSQEEGSNQPQHF. CDR3 coding DNA: TGCGCCAGCAGCCAAGAAGAGGGCAGCAATCAGCCCCAGCATTTT.